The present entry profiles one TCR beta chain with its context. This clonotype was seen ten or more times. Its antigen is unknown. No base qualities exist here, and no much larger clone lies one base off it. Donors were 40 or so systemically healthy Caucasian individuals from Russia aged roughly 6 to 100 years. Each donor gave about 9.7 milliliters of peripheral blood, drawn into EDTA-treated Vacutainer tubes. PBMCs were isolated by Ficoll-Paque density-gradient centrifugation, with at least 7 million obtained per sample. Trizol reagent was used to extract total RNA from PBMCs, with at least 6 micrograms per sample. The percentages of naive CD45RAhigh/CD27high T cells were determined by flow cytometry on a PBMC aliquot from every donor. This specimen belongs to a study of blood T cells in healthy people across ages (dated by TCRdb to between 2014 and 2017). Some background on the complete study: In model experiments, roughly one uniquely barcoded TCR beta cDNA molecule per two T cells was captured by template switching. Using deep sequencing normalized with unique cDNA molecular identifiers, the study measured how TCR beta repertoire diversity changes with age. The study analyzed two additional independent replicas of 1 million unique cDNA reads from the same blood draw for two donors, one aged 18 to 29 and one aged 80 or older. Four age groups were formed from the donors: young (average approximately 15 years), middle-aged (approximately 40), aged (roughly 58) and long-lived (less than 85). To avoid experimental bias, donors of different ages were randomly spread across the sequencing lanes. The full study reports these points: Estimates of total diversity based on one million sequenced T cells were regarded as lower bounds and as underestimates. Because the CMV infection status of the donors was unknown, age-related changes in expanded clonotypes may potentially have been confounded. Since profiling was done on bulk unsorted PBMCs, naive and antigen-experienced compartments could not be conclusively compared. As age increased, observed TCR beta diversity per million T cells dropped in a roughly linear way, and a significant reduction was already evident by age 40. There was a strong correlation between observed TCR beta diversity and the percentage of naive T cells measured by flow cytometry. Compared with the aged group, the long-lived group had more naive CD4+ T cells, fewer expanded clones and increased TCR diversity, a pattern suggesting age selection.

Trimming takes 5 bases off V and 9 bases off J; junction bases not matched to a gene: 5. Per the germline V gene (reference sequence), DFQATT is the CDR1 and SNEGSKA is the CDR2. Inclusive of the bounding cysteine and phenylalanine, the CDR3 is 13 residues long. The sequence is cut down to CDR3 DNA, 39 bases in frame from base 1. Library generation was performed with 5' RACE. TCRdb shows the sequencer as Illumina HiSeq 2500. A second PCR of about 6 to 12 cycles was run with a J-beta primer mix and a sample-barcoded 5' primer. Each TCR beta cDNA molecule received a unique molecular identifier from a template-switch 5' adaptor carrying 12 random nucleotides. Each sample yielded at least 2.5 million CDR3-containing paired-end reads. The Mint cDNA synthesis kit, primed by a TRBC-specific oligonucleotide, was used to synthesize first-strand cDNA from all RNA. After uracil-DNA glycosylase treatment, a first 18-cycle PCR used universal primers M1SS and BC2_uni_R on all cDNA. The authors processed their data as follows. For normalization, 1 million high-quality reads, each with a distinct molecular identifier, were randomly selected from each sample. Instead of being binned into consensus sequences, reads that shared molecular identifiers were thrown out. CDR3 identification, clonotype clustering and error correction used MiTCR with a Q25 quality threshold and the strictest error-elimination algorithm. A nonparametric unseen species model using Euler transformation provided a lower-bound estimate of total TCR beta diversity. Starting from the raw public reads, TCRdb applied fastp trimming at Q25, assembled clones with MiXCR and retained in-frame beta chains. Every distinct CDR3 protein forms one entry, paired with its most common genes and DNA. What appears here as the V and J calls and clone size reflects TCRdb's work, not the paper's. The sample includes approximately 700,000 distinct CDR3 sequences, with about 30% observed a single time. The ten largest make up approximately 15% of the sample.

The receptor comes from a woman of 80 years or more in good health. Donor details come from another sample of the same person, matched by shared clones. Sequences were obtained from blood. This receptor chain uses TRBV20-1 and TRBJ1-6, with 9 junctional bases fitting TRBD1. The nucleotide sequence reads TGCAGTGCTCACAAGGACAGGGGTTCACCCCTCCACTTT. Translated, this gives CSAHKDRGSPLHF.